The 17 T cell receptor beta chains below were found in one sample sequenced in a study of T-cell reconstitution after alpha-beta-depleted transplantation in children. Unique molecular identifiers were incorporated when the TCRbeta library was constructed. Via MiXCR, TCRdb re-called the PCR reads, giving one row per CDR3 protein. Seen here are hundreds of thousands of distinct CDR3 sequences, about 12% observed once, and the top ten hold 0.79%. The starting material was PBMCs, obtained before TCRalphabeta/CD19-depleted stem cell transplant. The receptors derive from a girl between 2 and 10 years old with congenital amegakaryocytic thrombocytopenia, due to receive a stem cell transplant.

This clonotype was counted ten times or more. J is TRBJ1-1 and V is TRBV5-1; a possible D gene is TRBD1 (6 bases). This CDR3 is 14 amino acids long. CDR1 SGHRS and CDR2 YFSETQ come from the germline V gene. The V end lost 4 bases, the J end lost 1 base, and 11 bases lay between the germline ends. CDR3 in amino acids: CASSPGQRNTEAFF. The CDR3 region has the DNA TGCGCCAGCAGCCCGGGACAACGGAACACTGAAGCTTTCTTT.

This clonotype was counted at least ten times. V is TRBV5-1 and J is TRBJ2-7, with D possibly being TRBD2 (5 bases). This CDR3 has 13 amino acids. Per the germline V gene, CDR1 is SGHRS and CDR2 is YFSETQ. V lost 3 bases and J 3 bases, leaving 10 bases between the germline ends. CDR3 region: CASSYGVNYEQYF. The DNA for the CDR3 is TGCGCCAGCAGCTACGGGGTCAACTACGAGCAGTACTTC.

This clonotype was seen many times. The chain links TRBV29-1 to TRBJ1-4; 10 bases match TRBD1. CDR3 size: 13 residues. Germline trimming cut 6 bases from V and 8 bases from J; bases unmatched to any gene: 6. Germline V gene lookup returns CDR1 SQVTM and CDR2 ANQGSEA. The CDR3 region has the DNA TGCAGCGTGCCGGGACAGGGGATGGAAAAACTGTTTTTT. Protein product: CSVPGQGMEKLFF.

This clonotype was detected many times. The chain joins TRBV20-1 to TRBJ1-1; TRBD1 matches 11 bases. This CDR3 comprises 15 residues. Germline V gene data show CDR1 as DFQATT and CDR2 as SNEGSKA (reference sequence). V lost 6 bases and J lost 2; bases outside the gene matches: 8. CDR3 DNA: TGCAGTGCCACCGGGACAGGGGGGATCAACACTGAAGCTTTCTTT. It codes for CSATGTGGINTEAFF.

CDR3 sequence: CASRTGSSYEQYF. CDR3 nucleotides: TGCGCCAGCAGAACCGGATCCTCCTACGAGCAGTACTTC. The chain is built from TRBV5-1 and TRBJ2-7; no reliable D call. This CDR3 is 13 amino acids long. Trimming removed 5 bases from V and 0 bases from J, with 9 bases in between. The germline V gene encodes CDR1 SGHRS and CDR2 YFSETQ. Looking up the rest from reference TRBV5-1 and TRBJ2-7 gives the full variable domain: KAGVTQTPRYLIKTRGQQVTLSCSPISGHRSVSWYQQTPGQGLQFLFEYFSETQRNKGNFPGRFSGRQFSNSRSEMNVSTLELGDSALYLCASRTGSSYEQYFGPGTRLTVT.

The chain joins TRBV7-9 to TRBJ2-3; maybe TRBD2 (5 bases). Germline values: CDR1 SEHNR, CDR2 FQNEAQ (reference sequence). The CDR3 sequence is 13 residues long. V shed 7 bases and J shed 5 bases, with 13 bases lying between them. The DNA for the CDR3 is TGTGCCAGCACCGTTGGAGGAATAGATACGCAGTATTTT. Residues: CASTVGGIDTQYF.

This chain uses TRBV5-5 with TRBJ1-2; tentative D call: TRBD1 (5 bases). CDR3 length equals 13 residues. Germline assignment: CDR1 SGHKS and CDR2 YYEKEE (reference sequence). V lost 5 bases and J lost 5, with 13 bases in between. The CDR3 region has the DNA TGTGCCAGCAGTCGATTGGAGGGGTATGGCTACACCTTC. It specifies CASSRLEGYGYTF. Looking up the rest from reference TRBV5-5 and TRBJ1-2 gives the full variable domain: DAGVTQSPTHLIKTRGQQVTLRCSPISGHKSVSWYQQVLGQGPQFIFQYYEKEERGRGNFPDRFSARQFPNYSSELNVNALLLGDSALYLCASSRLEGYGYTFGSGTRLTVV.

This clonotype was counted ten times or more. The CDR3 region has the DNA TGCAGCGTTGAGGATTACCTAGCGGGAGGGCCCCATGAGCAGTTCTTC. It codes for CSVEDYLAGGPHEQFF. This chain uses TRBV29-1 with TRBJ2-1; TRBD2 matches 12 bases. V was pared by 3 bases and J by 8 bases, with 11 bases of the junction left unmatched. CDR3 length equals 16 residues. CDR1 is SQVTM, CDR2 ANQGSEA, per germline.

The V gene is TRBV20-1, the J gene TRBJ2-4; D tentatively fits TRBD1 or TRBD2 (5 bases each). V was shortened by 1 base and J by 1 base, with 8 bases between the two germline ends. The CDR3 has 14 amino acids. Per the germline V gene, CDR1 is DFQATT and CDR2 is SNEGSKA (reference sequence). CDR3 DNA sequence: TGCAGTGCTAGAGCTTGGGGGGCCAAAAACATTCAGTACTTC. Its translation: CSARAWGAKNIQYF.

This clonotype was observed a handful of times. The rearrangement links TRBV28 to TRBJ2-1, with TRBD1 matching 9 bases. The germline gives CDR1 MDHEN, CDR2 SYDVKM. The V gene end was trimmed by 5 bases and the J gene end by 2 bases; junction bases not matched to a gene: 10. The CDR3 covers 17 residues. The CDR3 here is CASSPRNRGRPYNEQFF. The CDR3 DNA is TGTGCCAGCAGTCCCAGGAACAGGGGGCGCCCCTACAATGAGCAGTTCTTC. Together with reference TRBV28 and TRBJ2-1, the CDR3 gives the full variable domain: DVKVTQSSRYLVKRTGEKVFLECVQDMDHENMFWYRQDPGLGLRLIYFSYDVKMKEKGDIPEGYSVSREKKERFSLILESASTNQTSMYLCASSPRNRGRPYNEQFFGPGTRLTVL.

This clonotype occurred many times. This chain links TRBV4-1 with TRBJ2-1; D ambiguous. Trimming shortened V by 3 bases and J by 4 bases, and 7 bases separated the two germline ends. Looked up from germline, CDR1 is MGHRA and CDR2 is YSYEKL. The CDR3 consists of 13 residues. CDR3 DNA: TGCGCCAGCAGCCAGAGAAATTACAATGAGCAGTTCTTC. Translated: CASSQRNYNEQFF.

This clonotype has a count of ten or more. The chain has TRBV7-2 and TRBJ2-1; 11 bases map to TRBD2. This CDR3 region has 15 residues. The V gene's germline CDR1 is SGHTA and CDR2 FQGNSA. After removal of 5 bases from V and 6 bases from J, the junction contained 6 bases not matched to a gene. The CDR3 DNA sequence: TGTGCCAGCAGCCATATAGCGGGAGGGCTCAATGAGCAGTTCTTC. Its protein product is CASSHIAGGLNEQFF.

The chain is built from TRBV18 and TRBJ2-3; D is undetermined. The CDR3 runs to 11 residues. V was pared by 7 bases and J by 3 bases, with 5 bases between. Germline V gives CDR1 KGHSH, CDR2 LQKENI. The CDR3 spells CASWGTDTQYF. In nucleotides, the CDR3 is TGTGCCAGCTGGGGAACAGATACGCAGTATTTT.

This clonotype was detected only a few times. J is TRBJ2-3 and V is TRBV29-1, with 15 bases fitting TRBD2. V lost 7 bases to trimming and J lost 6 bases; unmatched junction nucleotides: 8. Germline V gene data show CDR1 as SQVTM and CDR2 as ANQGSEA. The CDR3 has 15 residues. The CDR3 DNA follows: TGCAGCGCCCGACTCGGGACTAGCGGGAGGGATACGCAGTATTTT. This translates into CSARLGTSGRDTQYF.

The rearrangement links TRBV27 to TRBJ2-7; D may be TRBD1 (5 bases). This CDR3 contains 12 residues. Deletions cut 4 bases from V and 6 bases from J, with 10 bases between. Looked up from germline, CDR1 is MNHEY and CDR2 is SMNVEV (reference sequence). CDR3 DNA sequence: TGTGCCAGCAGTTCCCCTCAGGGCGAGCAGTACTTC. It yields the protein CASSSPQGEQYF.

This clonotype was picked up a small number of times. J is TRBJ2-3 and V is TRBV20-1; 9 bases line up with TRBD2. The germline gives CDR1 DFQATT, CDR2 SNEGSKA (reference sequence). The CDR3 contains 16 residues. The V gene end was trimmed by 1 base and the J gene end by 0 bases; junction bases not matched to a gene: 5. CDR3 in amino acids: CSARVGLASSTDTQYF. DNA for the CDR3: TGCAGTGCTAGAGTAGGACTAGCGAGTAGCACAGATACGCAGTATTTT.

V usage is TRBV6-1 and J usage is TRBJ2-1, with 8 bases identical to TRBD2. Germline V CDR1 and CDR2: MNHNS, SASEGT. The ends lost 7 bases at V and 11 bases at J; junction bases unmatched: 16. This CDR3 has 15 amino acids. CDR3 loop: CASTIAGRGGDKQFF. The CDR3 DNA follows: TGTGCCAGCACCATAGCGGGACGCGGAGGCGATAAGCAGTTCTTC.